The 22 T cell receptor beta chains reported below all come from one sample, sequenced in a study of blood T cell repertoires in COVID-19. The data were produced by immunoSEQ multiplex PCR, yet TCRdb's version contains in-frame clones alone and is incomplete. The table shows roughly 280,000 clones, with roughly 90% occurring only once. The material sequenced was PBMCs or T cells enriched from blood (not recorded which). All receptors derive from a man aged 35 to 55 who had been exposed to COVID-19.

The gene calls are TRBV28 and TRBJ1-5; D unresolved. V dropped 2 bases and J dropped 1 base, with 6 bases sitting between them. The CDR3 is 14 residues long. Germline V gives CDR1 MDHEN, CDR2 SYDVKM. This CDR3 is CASSLGQSNQPQHF. The CDR3 DNA reads as TGTGCCAGCAGTTTAGGGCAGAGCAATCAGCCCCAGCATTTT.

Details on this clone: The same CDR3 also results from other DNA sequences found in this sample. This chain connects TRBV12-3 or TRBV12-4 to TRBJ1-5; no clear D gene. Trimming removed 5 bases from V and 3 bases from J, with 5 bases in between. The CDR3 runs 12 residues. CDR3 region: CASSISNQPQHF. The CDR3 nucleotides read TGTGCCAGCAGTATATCCAATCAGCCCCAGCATTTT.

This clone was seen a single time. This sequence joins TRBV19 and TRBJ1-5, with D maybe TRBD1 (5 bases). Trimming left V 5 bases short and J 6 bases short, with 11 bases between. This CDR3 is built from 13 residues. Germline lookup yields CDR1 LNHDA and CDR2 SQIVND (reference sequence). The CDR3 DNA sequence: TGTGCCAGTAGTTCCGAAGGGGCTCAGCCCCAGCATTTT. Amino acid sequence: CASSSEGAQPQHF.

The chain employs TRBV7-3 and TRBJ1-1, with a tentative D call TRBD1 (6 bases). The germline V gene has CDR1 SGHTA and CDR2 FQGTGA. Trimming removed 5 bases from V and 1 base from J, with 8 bases in between. The length of the CDR3 is 13 residues. The CDR3 bases are TGTGCCAGCAGCACGACAGGGAACACTGAAGCTTTCTTT. The encoded protein is CASSTTGNTEAFF.

The chain links TRBV19 to TRBJ1-1, with 7 positions matching TRBD1. CDR1 LNHDA and CDR2 SQIVND come from the germline V gene (reference sequence). With 5 bases clipped from V and 0 bases from J, the junction kept 9 bases outside the gene matches. CDR3 length equals 16 residues. The CDR3 nucleotides are TGTGCCAGTAGTCACTCCGGGACAGCGCTGAACACTGAAGCTTTCTTT. This encodes CASSHSGTALNTEAFF.

CDR3 loop: CASSQEKGGRETQYF. The CDR3 coding sequence is TGCGCCAGCAGCCAAGAGAAAGGGGGACGTGAGACCCAGTACTTC. The rearrangement uses TRBV4-1 and TRBJ2-5; possible D gene TRBD1, 6 bases. The CDR3 runs 15 residues. V was pared by 0 bases and J by 5 bases, with 13 bases between. Germline V gene data show CDR1 as MGHRA and CDR2 as YSYEKL.

This rearrangement joins TRBV9 to TRBJ2-2; 7 nucleotides match TRBD1. With 3 bases clipped from V and 4 bases from J, the junction kept 6 bases outside the gene matches. CDR1 and CDR2 (germline): SGDLS, YYNGEE. The CDR3 length is 15 residues. CDR3 sequence reads: CASSGVTGTTGELFF. Written as DNA, the CDR3 is TGTGCCAGCAGCGGAGTGACAGGGACCACCGGGGAGCTGTTTTTT.

This sequence joins TRBV21-1 and TRBJ2-6; the table's TRBD1 call for D was not verified on the DNA. TRBV21-1 is recorded as a pseudogene. The CDR3 contains 16 residues. The CDR3 region is CASSKGQGSGANVLTF. CDR3 coding DNA: TGTGCCAGCAGCAAGGGACAGGGTTCTGGGGCCAACGTCCTGACTTTC.

This clone is a singleton in its sample. The chain combines TRBV6-2 or TRBV6-3 with TRBJ2-7; 9 bases agree with TRBD1. Germline CDR1 and CDR2: MNHEY and SVGEGT. The CDR3 loop spans 16 amino acids. V lost 5 bases and J lost 0; bases outside the gene matches: 8. The CDR3, as DNA: TGTGCCAGCAGTCGCCAGGGACAGGGCAGCTCCTACGAGCAGTACTTC. Translating gives CASSRQGQGSSYEQYF.

The chain joins TRBV28 to TRBJ1-2; D uncertain. This CDR3 has 11 amino acids. Trimming shortened V by 6 bases and J by 7 bases, and 9 bases separated the two germline ends. The germline V gene encodes CDR1 MDHEN and CDR2 SYDVKM. The CDR3 loop is CASRSTSGYTF. DNA for the CDR3: TGTGCCAGCAGATCGACTTCTGGCTACACCTTC.

This chain uses TRBV28 with TRBJ2-7; 14 bases match TRBD2. Germline V gene sequence: CDR1 MDHEN, CDR2 SYDVKM. The junction had 10 bases not matched to a gene; V was cut back by 5 bases and J by 4 bases. This CDR3 comprises 17 residues. The CDR3 protein is CASSTQAGLAGVYEQYF. DNA of the CDR3: TGTGCCAGCAGTACTCAAGCGGGACTAGCGGGAGTTTACGAGCAGTACTTC.

CDR3 residues: CATSAFRSGSYEQYF. In DNA, the CDR3 is TGTGCCACCAGTGCCTTTCGGTCGGGCTCCTACGAGCAGTACTTC. The rearrangement joins TRBV24-1 to TRBJ2-7; D is undetermined. Looked up from germline, CDR1 is KGHDR and CDR2 is SFDVKD. CDR3 size: 15 residues. Trimming pared 5 bases from V and 0 bases from J, leaving 13 bases between.

This clone was seen a single time. The chain has TRBV30 and TRBJ1-1, with no clear D. The CDR3 is 14 amino acids. Trimming stripped 3 bases from V and 6 bases from J, with 17 bases between. CDR1 GTSNPN and CDR2 SVGIG come from the germline V gene (reference sequence). As DNA, the CDR3 is TGTGCCTGGAGCCGGACCACTCTCGGGGCTGAAGCTTTCTTT. Translation: CAWSRTTLGAEAFF.

The rearrangement links TRBV7-6 to TRBJ2-7; tentatively, D is TRBD2 (6 bases). The V and J ends lost 2 bases and 5 bases respectively, with 16 bases between them. The CDR3 is 15 residues long. Germline CDR1 SGHVS, CDR2 FNYEAQ. Here the CDR3 DNA reads TGTGCCAGCAGCTTATTTGGCGGGGAGAGTCACGAGCAGTACTTC. It specifies CASSLFGGESHEQYF.

The V gene is TRBV3-1 (or the pseudogene TRBV3-2), the J gene TRBJ2-3; no clear D gene. The CDR3 spans 13 residues. Trimming took off 4 bases at V and 0 bases at J, with 5 bases between the two ends. CDR1 and CDR2 (germline): LGHDT, YNNKEL (reference sequence). The CDR3 loop reads CASSLVSTDTQYF. The DNA of the CDR3 is TGTGCCAGCAGCCTAGTAAGCACAGATACGCAGTATTTT.

In its sample, this clone was seen once. The chain uses TRBV6-1 and TRBJ1-2; no definite D call. CDR1 is MNHNS, CDR2 SASEGT, per germline. CDR3 length: 14 residues. V dropped 3 bases and J dropped 2 bases, with 10 bases sitting between them. CDR3 sequence: CASSDIRGNYGYTF. Here the CDR3 DNA reads TGTGCCAGCAGTGATATTCGGGGAAACTATGGCTACACCTTC.

V usage is TRBV27 and J usage is TRBJ2-2; D is possibly TRBD2 (6 bases). Trimming took off 3 bases at V and 6 bases at J, with 17 bases between the two ends. CDR3 size: 16 residues. Germline values: CDR1 MNHEY, CDR2 SMNVEV (reference sequence). The CDR3 spells CASSFYSGAGSGELFF. The CDR3, as DNA: TGTGCCAGCAGTTTCTACTCGGGAGCCGGGTCCGGGGAGCTGTTTTTT.

The chain links TRBV28 to TRBJ2-2; 7 bases are a match to TRBD2. CDR3 length equals 17 residues. Germline CDR1 is MDHEN and CDR2 is SYDVKM. V gave up 4 bases and J gave up 4 bases; unmatched junction bases: 12. In DNA, the CDR3 is TGTGCCAGCAGTTCCTTGGGCGGGAGTGGATCCACCGGGGAGCTGTTTTTT. It specifies CASSSLGGSGSTGELFF.

This sequence joins TRBV5-1 and TRBJ1-6; 9 bases align to TRBD1. This CDR3 region has 13 residues. J lost 15 bases, V lost 0 bases, and 4 bases had no gene match. Germline lookup yields CDR1 SGHRS and CDR2 YFSETQ. CDR3 bases: TGCGCCAGCAGCTTGGAGGGACAGGGAGGCCTCCACTTT. Translating it yields CASSLEGQGGLHF.

The CDR3 DNA follows: TGTGCCAGCAGTAGACCCGGGACTGCCCAAGAGACCCAGTACTTC. It is translated as CASSRPGTAQETQYF. This chain links TRBV25-1 with TRBJ2-5, with D maybe TRBD2 (6 bases). CDR1 is MGHDK, CDR2 SYGVNS, per germline. The CDR3 consists of 15 residues. Between the trimmed V and J ends, which lost 5 bases and 1 base, there was a span of 14 bases.

About this clone itself: This same CDR3 is encoded by further DNA sequences in the sample. DNA for the CDR3: TGTGCCAGCAGTTTAGGGGGGACGAACACCGGGGAGCTGTTTTTT. Amino acids: CASSLGGTNTGELFF. J is TRBJ2-2 and V is TRBV28, with a possible D match to TRBD2 (6 bases). CDR3 length: 15 residues. Germline CDR1 is MDHEN and CDR2 is SYDVKM. V was cut by 2 bases and J by 0 bases, with 7 bases left in between. The variable domain in full, with the rest retrieved from reference TRBV28 and TRBJ2-2, is DVKVTQSSRYLVKRTGEKVFLECVQDMDHENMFWYRQDPGLGLRLIYFSYDVKMKEKGDIPEGYSVSREKKERFSLILESASTNQTSMYLCASSLGGTNTGELFFGEGSRLTVL.

The rearrangement joins TRBV7-8 to TRBJ2-3, with TRBD1 identical over 8 bases. The CDR3 loop spans 15 amino acids. V trimming: 3 bases; J trimming: 0 bases; junction bases outside the gene matches: 2. Looked up from germline, CDR1 is SGHVS and CDR2 is FQNEAQ. CDR3 sequence (DNA): TGTGCCAGCAGCTTCTCAGGGGGCAGCACAGATACGCAGTATTTT. This encodes CASSFSGGSTDTQYF.